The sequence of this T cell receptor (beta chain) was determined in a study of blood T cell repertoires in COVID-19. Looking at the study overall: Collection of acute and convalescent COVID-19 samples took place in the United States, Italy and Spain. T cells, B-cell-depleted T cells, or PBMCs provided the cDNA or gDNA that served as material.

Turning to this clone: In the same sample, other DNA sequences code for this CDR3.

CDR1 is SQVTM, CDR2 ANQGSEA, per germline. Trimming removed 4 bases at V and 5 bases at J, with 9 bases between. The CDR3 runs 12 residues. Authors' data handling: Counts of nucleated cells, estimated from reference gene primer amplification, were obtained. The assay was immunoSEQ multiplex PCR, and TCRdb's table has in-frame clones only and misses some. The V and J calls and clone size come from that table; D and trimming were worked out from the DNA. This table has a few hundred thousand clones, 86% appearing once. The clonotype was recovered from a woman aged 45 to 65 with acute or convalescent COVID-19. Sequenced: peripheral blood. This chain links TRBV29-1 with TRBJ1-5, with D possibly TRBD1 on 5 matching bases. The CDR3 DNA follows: TGCAGCGTTGGGCAGGGTGATCAGCCCCAGCATTTT. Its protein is CSVGQGDQPQHF.